Below, one T cell receptor beta chain is given with its context. What it binds is not known. The data derive from a study of shared clonotypes between healthy human individuals. Negatively enriched CD4+ T cells were divided by CD45RA into naive and memory. Notes on the study in general: Non-shared clonotypes were found to have lower generation probabilities than the clonotypes that were shared by all four of the sorted-subset donors. The authors expected sequencing depth to affect clonotype sharing among donors.

Repertoires were generated with immunoSEQ multiplex PCR, while TCRdb's copy carries only in-frame clones and drops some. This table holds about 1 million clones, around 78% found once. The sequence derives from a man younger than 35 in good health. Some clones in this sample may be carry-over from other donors' samples. The sample was memory CD4+ T cells from PBMCs. The subset: CD45RA-negative fraction.

The DNA of the CDR3 is TGTGCCAGCAGCTCCCTCCCAGGACAGGGAACGTTCGATGAGCAGTTCTTC. Protein: CASSSLPGQGTFDEQFF. The gene calls are TRBV7-3 and TRBJ2-1, with 8 bases identical to TRBD1. The junction had 16 bases not matched to a gene; V was cut back by 4 bases and J by 8 bases. Germline CDR1 is SGHTA and CDR2 is FQGTGA. The CDR3 totals 17 residues.